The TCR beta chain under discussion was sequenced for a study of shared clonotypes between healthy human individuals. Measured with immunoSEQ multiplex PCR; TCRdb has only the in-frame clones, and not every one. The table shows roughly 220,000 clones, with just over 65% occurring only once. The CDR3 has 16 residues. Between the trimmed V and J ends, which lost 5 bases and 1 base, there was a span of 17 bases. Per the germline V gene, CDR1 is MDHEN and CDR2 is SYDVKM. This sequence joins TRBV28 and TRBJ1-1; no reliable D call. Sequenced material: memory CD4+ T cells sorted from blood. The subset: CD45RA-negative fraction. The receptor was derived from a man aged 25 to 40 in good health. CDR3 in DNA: TGTGCCAGCAGTCCGCGGGGAGAACTGGAGAACACTGAAGCTTTCTTT. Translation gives CASSPRGELENTEAFF.